A selection of T cell receptor beta chains follows, all from one sample in a study of blood T cell repertoires in COVID-19. Clones were read by immunoSEQ multiplex PCR, and TCRdb kept only the in-frame ones, dropping some. The sample records approximately 88,000 clones, more than 60% being singletons. Sequencing input: peripheral blood. The receptors here all came from a woman over 75 with active or convalescent COVID-19. The CDR3 runs from the conserved cysteine through the conserved F or W. The D gene is left open where the match is weak. Rows give clone size only sometimes, using once, few, many, or a class for an expanded clone.

clone size,V gene,D gene,J gene,CDR3 protein,CDR3 DNA
-,TRBV7-2,-,TRBJ1-3,CASSVDSFPSGNTIYF,TGTGCCAGCAGCGTTGACAGCTTTCCCTCTGGAAACACCATATATTTT
-,TRBV15,-,TRBJ1-5,CATSRDLAGVRPQHF,TGTGCCACCAGCAGAGATTTAGCCGGGGTAAGGCCCCAGCATTTT
-,TRBV5-5,-,TRBJ2-1,CASSLPDNEQFF,TGTGCCAGCAGCTTACCAGACAATGAGCAGTTCTTC
-,TRBV2,-,TRBJ1-4,CASSVNPRELEKLFF,TGTGCCAGCAGTGTTAATCCCCGGGAGTTAGAAAAACTGTTTTTT
-,TRBV2,-,TRBJ1-5,CASSGGQGNQPQHF,TGTGCCAGCAGTGGGGGCCAGGGAAATCAGCCCCAGCATTTT
-,TRBV6-5,TRBD1,TRBJ2-7,CASDGQGPYEQYF,TGTGCCAGCGATGGACAGGGGCCCTACGAGCAGTACTTC
once,TRBV30,-,TRBJ1-2,CAWSVLEEHYGYTF,TGTGCCTGGAGTGTACTGGAGGAGCACTATGGCTACACCTTC
-,TRBV30,-,TRBJ1-4,CAWSFSDEKLFF,TGTGCCTGGAGTTTCAGTGATGAAAAACTGTTTTTT
few,TRBV3-1/TRBV3-2,-,TRBJ1-3,CASSQDSSGNTIYF,TGTGCCAGCAGCCAAGACAGCTCTGGAAACACCATATATTTT
few,TRBV20-1,-,TRBJ1-2,CSATSGGGYTF,TGCAGTGCTACCTCCGGCGGCGGCTACACCTTC
-,TRBV6-2/TRBV6-3,-,TRBJ1-5,CASSYTPVRGGSNQPQHF,TGTGCCAGCAGTTATACCCCCGTTAGGGGTGGTAGCAATCAGCCCCAGCATTTT
-,TRBV9,-,TRBJ1-4,CASSVGQQGEKLFF,TGTGCCAGCAGCGTAGGACAGCAGGGTGAAAAACTGTTTTTT
-,TRBV5-4,-,TRBJ2-1,CASRRNGRELGNEQFF,TGTGCCAGCAGACGTAACGGCAGGGAATTAGGCAATGAGCAGTTCTTC
-,TRBV28,-,TRBJ1-5,CASSPARADQPQHF,TGTGCCAGCTCTCCGGCCAGGGCTGATCAGCCCCAGCATTTT
few,TRBV4-3,-,TRBJ1-4,CASSQDSGTNEKLFF,TGCGCCAGCAGCCAAGATTCGGGAACTAATGAAAAACTGTTTTTT
few,TRBV7-2,TRBD1,TRBJ1-2,CASSQELGTGGEYGYTF,TGTGCCAGCAGCCAAGAGCTGGGGACAGGGGGCGAATATGGCTACACCTTC
-,TRBV6-5,-,TRBJ1-6,CASRLWTVRGSPLHF,TGTGCCAGCAGACTTTGGACGGTCAGGGGTTCACCCCTCCACTTT
few,TRBV12-3/TRBV12-4,-,TRBJ1-2,CASSLTGYGYTF,TGTGCCAGCAGTTTGACTGGATATGGCTACACCTTC
-,TRBV5-6,-,TRBJ2-1,CASSLDSSYNEQFF,TGTGCCAGCAGCTTAGACAGCTCCTACAATGAGCAGTTCTTC
-,TRBV4-1,-,TRBJ1-5,CASSQEWSRNQPQHF,TGCGCCAGCAGCCAAGAGTGGAGCCGCAATCAGCCCCAGCATTTT
-,TRBV28,-,TRBJ1-2,CASSETDSGPFYGYTF,TGTGCCAGCAGCGAGACGGACAGCGGACCCTTCTATGGCTACACCTTC
-,TRBV7-2,-,TRBJ2-5,CASSLGATTETQYF,TGTGCCAGCAGCTTAGGGGCGACAACAGAGACCCAGTACTTC
-,TRBV6-5,-,TRBJ1-5,CASTTQGSLSQPQHF,TGTGCCAGCACGACACAGGGTAGCCTCAGTCAGCCCCAGCATTTT
-,TRBV7-3,-,TRBJ2-1,CASSAGTGNEQFF,TGTGCCAGCAGCGCGGGAACGGGGAATGAGCAGTTCTTC
-,TRBV30,-,TRBJ2-2,CAWNPLRGGGELFF,TGTGCCTGGAACCCCTTACGAGGAGGGGGGGAGCTGTTTTTT
-,TRBV2,TRBD1,TRBJ2-5,CASIRDSQETQYF,TGTGCCAGCATAAGGGACAGTCAAGAGACCCAGTACTTC
-,TRBV29-1,-,TRBJ2-6,CSVEELQGSGANVLTF,TGCAGCGTTGAAGAGCTACAGGGATCCGGGGCCAACGTCCTGACTTTC
-,TRBV7-9,-,TRBJ1-2,CASSPAGTYGYTF,TGTGCCAGCAGCCCCGCGGGTACTTATGGCTACACCTTC
-,TRBV23-1,-,TRBJ1-1,CASVGESTEAFF,TGCGCCAGCGTAGGGGAAAGCACTGAAGCTTTCTTT
-,TRBV19,-,TRBJ1-1,CASSTGGATEAFF,TGTGCCAGTAGTACGGGAGGGGCCACTGAAGCTTTCTTT
many,TRBV4-3,TRBD2,TRBJ2-5,CASSQDKGTRTTQYF,TGCGCCAGCAGCCAAGATAAAGGGACTAGGACGACCCAGTACTTC
-,TRBV19,TRBD1,TRBJ1-4,CASSARRQGLHEKLFF,TGTGCCAGTAGTGCTCGACGACAGGGCCTCCATGAAAAACTGTTTTTT
-,TRBV7-2,TRBD2,TRBJ2-3,CASSLRGLAGGFSTDTQYF,TGTGCCAGCAGCTTGAGGGGACTAGCGGGGGGGTTTAGCACAGATACGCAGTATTTT
-,TRBV7-6,-,TRBJ2-7,CASSLSTAYEQYF,TGTGCCAGCAGCTTAAGCACCGCCTACGAGCAGTACTTC
-,TRBV4-1,-,TRBJ1-4,CASSQGTRSEKLFF,TGCGCCAGCAGCCAAGGTACAAGGAGTGAAAAACTGTTTTTT